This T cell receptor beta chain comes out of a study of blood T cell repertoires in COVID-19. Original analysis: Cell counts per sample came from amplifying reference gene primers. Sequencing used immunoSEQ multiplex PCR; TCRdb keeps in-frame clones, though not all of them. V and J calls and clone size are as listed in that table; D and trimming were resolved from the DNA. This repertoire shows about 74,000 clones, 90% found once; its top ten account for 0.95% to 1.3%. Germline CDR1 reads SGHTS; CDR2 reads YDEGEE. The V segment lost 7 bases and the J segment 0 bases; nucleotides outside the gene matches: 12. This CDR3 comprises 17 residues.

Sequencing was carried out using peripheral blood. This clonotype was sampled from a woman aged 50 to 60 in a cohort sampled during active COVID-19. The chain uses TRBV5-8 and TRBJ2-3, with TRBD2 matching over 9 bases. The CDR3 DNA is TGTGCCAGCCCCCCGGGACTAGCTGAAACTAGCACAGATACGCAGTATTTT. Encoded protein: CASPPGLAETSTDTQYF. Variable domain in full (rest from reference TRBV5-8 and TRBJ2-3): EAGVTQSPTHLIKTRGQQATLRCSPISGHTSVYWYQQALGLGLQFLLWYDEGEERNRGNFPPRFSGRQFPNYSSELNVNALELEDSALYLCASPPGLAETSTDTQYFGPGTRLTVL.